Sequencing of this T cell receptor beta chain was carried out in a study of control samples from healthy donors and cancer patients. This CDR3 is 14 amino acids long. Germline CDR1 is LGHDT and CDR2 is YNNKEL (reference sequence). The junction had 2 bases not matched to a gene; V was cut back by 1 base and J by 3 bases. TCRdb's copy holds only in-frame clones and misses some; the assay was immunoSEQ multiplex PCR. The data contain about 130,000 clones, 70% to 90% of them singletons. The sequenced sample consisted of blood. The V and J genes are TRBV3-1 (or the pseudogene TRBV3-2) and TRBJ2-7, with 8 bases fitting TRBD1. The TCR was taken from a middle-aged man in good health. The CDR3 DNA sequence: TGTGCCAGCAGCCAAGGGGACAGGCTCTACGAGCAGTACTTC. This encodes CASSQGDRLYEQYF.